The 23 T cell receptor beta chains below were found in one sample sequenced in a study of T-cell memory formation after mild COVID-19 (dated by TCRdb to the early 2020s). Preparation of the library involved 5' RACE. Sequencing used an Illumina NovaSeq 6000. The raw public data were reprocessed by TCRdb itself: fastp quality trimming at Q25, MiXCR clonotype calling, in-frame beta chains only. Entries are consolidated by CDR3 protein sequence, retaining the most common genes and DNA. The sample records just under 350,000 distinct CDR3 sequences, under 15% of which are singletons. The ten largest make up over 20% of the sample. Sequencing used PBMCs or a T cell subset sorted from them (not recorded which). The receptors shown here come from a man aged 18-30 years who had mild COVID-19 (a few samples of this study predate the infection). The sample titles of this study are shuffled in the database, so cell type and time point are left out; the donor was told from shared clones.

This clonotype turned up a few times. The chain is built from TRBV9 and TRBJ1-6; possible D gene TRBD1, 6 bases. The CDR3 totals 16 residues. V gave up 2 bases and J gave up 0 bases, with 9 bases separating them. Germline assignment: CDR1 SGDLS and CDR2 YYNGEE. Here the CDR3 DNA reads TGTGCCAGCAGCGTTGACAGGAGCTCCTATAATTCACCCCTCCACTTT. Translation: CASSVDRSSYNSPLHF.

The genes are TRBV7-3 and TRBJ2-3; D gene unclear. The germline V gene encodes CDR1 SGHTA and CDR2 FQGTGA. CDR3 length equals 15 residues. Trimming left V 0 bases short and J 3 bases short, with 10 bases between. The CDR3 bases are TGTGCCAGCAGCTTAACGGGGTCGCCTACAGATACGCAGTATTTT. Amino acids: CASSLTGSPTDTQYF. Together with reference TRBV7-3 and TRBJ2-3, the CDR3 gives the full variable domain: GAGVSQTPSNKVTEKGKYVELRCDPISGHTALYWYRQSLGQGPEFLIYFQGTGAADDSGLPNDRFFAVRPEGSVSTLKIQRTERGDSAVYLCASSLTGSPTDTQYFGPGTRLTVL.

This clonotype was counted between two and nine times. V is TRBV7-9 and J is TRBJ2-1; maybe TRBD1 (6 bases). V gave up 4 bases and J gave up 4 bases, with 20 bases separating them. The CDR3 covers 17 residues. Germline V gene sequence: CDR1 SEHNR, CDR2 FQNEAQ (reference sequence). DNA for the CDR3: TGTGCCAGCAGCTCCAACCTTGAGGGGGTATGGTACAATGAGCAGTTCTTC. Its translation is CASSSNLEGVWYNEQFF.

This chain links TRBV7-2 with TRBJ1-2; tentative D call: TRBD1 (6 bases). Germline V gives CDR1 SGHTA, CDR2 FQGNSA. Trimming stripped 6 bases from V and 8 bases from J, with 16 bases between. The CDR3 is made up of 13 amino acids. CDR3 DNA: TGTGCCAGCAGACCCTGGGCGGGGGCCGGCTACACCTTC. Its translation is CASRPWAGAGYTF.

In its sample, this clonotype was seen a few times. The J gene is TRBJ1-5, the V gene TRBV5-1; the D is unclear. The CDR3 covers 15 residues. The germline gives CDR1 SGHRS, CDR2 YFSETQ. The ends were cut back, 4 bases at V and 7 bases at J, with 18 bases in the middle. CDR3 region: CASSPLGSVGQPQHF. The CDR3 DNA reads as TGCGCCAGCAGCCCCTTGGGGAGCGTGGGGCAGCCCCAGCATTTT.

This clonotype was picked up a small number of times. This chain connects TRBV5-6 to TRBJ1-1, with D perhaps matching TRBD1 (6 bases). This CDR3 is 15 amino acids long. Trimming removed 4 bases at V and 4 bases at J, with 17 bases between. CDR1 and CDR2 from the germline V gene are SGHDT and YYEEEE. The CDR3 DNA sequence: TGTGCCAGCAGCCCAGATTGGGCAGGGGTCACTGAAGCTTTCTTT. This encodes CASSPDWAGVTEAFF.

This clonotype was seen repeatedly, ten times or more. J is TRBJ2-3 and V is TRBV7-3, with 13 bases matching TRBD2. Germline loops: CDR1 SGHTA, CDR2 FQGTGA. There are 16 residues in the CDR3. J was trimmed by 5 bases and V by 4 bases; bases with no gene match: 6. This CDR3 is CASSSVTSGGEDTQYF. The CDR3 DNA follows: TGTGCCAGCAGCTCGGTCACTAGCGGGGGGGAAGATACGCAGTATTTT.

V is TRBV29-1 and J is TRBJ1-2; D is unresolved. The ends were cut back, 7 bases at V and 6 bases at J, with 18 bases in the middle. CDR3 length: 13 residues. Germline V gene sequence: CDR1 SQVTM, CDR2 ANQGSEA. CDR3 protein: CSANAIAADGYTF. In DNA, the CDR3 is TGCAGCGCAAACGCGATCGCAGCAGATGGCTACACCTTC.

This rearrangement joins TRBV6-2 or TRBV6-3 to TRBJ2-1; D may be TRBD2 (6 bases). This CDR3 contains 12 residues. Trimming took 6 bases from V and 12 from J, leaving 15 bases between them. Germline V lookup: CDR1 MNHEY, CDR2 SVGEGT. The CDR3 spells CASSPRDARQFF. The CDR3 DNA reads TGTGCCAGCAGCCCGCGGGACGCCCGGCAGTTCTTC.

This clonotype was detected only a few times. The chain carries TRBV6-2 or TRBV6-3 and TRBJ2-7; 7 bases are shared with TRBD2. The trim removed 5 bases at V and 0 bases at J, leaving 7 bases unmatched. CDR1 and CDR2 from the germline V gene are MNHEY and SVGEGT. This CDR3 is 15 amino acids long. DNA of the CDR3: TGTGCCAGCAGTCCACTTTGGGGGGGCTCCTACGAGCAGTACTTC. Translating it yields CASSPLWGGSYEQYF.

V and J are TRBV7-2 and TRBJ2-5; 9 positions match TRBD2. Germline-derived CDR1 and CDR2 are SGHTA and FQGNSA. The V and J ends lost 5 bases and 2 bases, in that order; junction bases with no gene match: 15. This CDR3 has 18 residues. The CDR3 protein is CASSRSKTTSGSQETQYF. The CDR3 DNA is TGTGCCAGCAGCCGATCTAAAACGACTAGCGGATCTCAAGAGACCCAGTACTTC.

The chain employs TRBV5-5 and TRBJ2-5; 9 bases are shared with TRBD2. J lost 1 base, V lost 2 bases, and 9 bases had no gene match. The CDR3 runs to 17 residues. CDR1 SGHKS and CDR2 YYEKEE come from the germline V gene (reference sequence). CDR3 region: CASSLREAGGSQETQYF. CDR3 nucleotides: TGTGCCAGCAGCTTACGTGAAGCGGGGGGTAGCCAAGAGACCCAGTACTTC.

The chain links TRBV4-3 to TRBJ2-7; maybe TRBD2 (7 bases). V lost 0 bases to trimming and J lost 11 bases, with 14 bases between them. The length of the CDR3 is 13 residues. Germline V gene lookup returns CDR1 LGHNA and CDR2 YSLEER. CDR3 coding DNA: TGCGCCAGCAGCCAAGATAGGGGGGGAGCAGAGTACTTC. It codes for CASSQDRGGAEYF.

The chain is built from TRBV20-1 and TRBJ1-4; 9 bases agree with TRBD1. This CDR3 is 13 amino acids long. Germline V gives CDR1 DFQATT, CDR2 SNEGSKA (reference sequence). J gave up 6 bases and V 3 bases, and 2 bases lay outside the gene matches. CDR3 region: CSARRTGDEKLFF. In DNA, the CDR3 is TGCAGTGCTAGGAGGACAGGGGATGAAAAACTGTTTTTT.

The chain recombines TRBV7-9 with TRBJ1-2; D call uncertain. Trimming cost V 1 base and J 5 bases, with 20 bases left between them. Germline V lookup: CDR1 SEHNR, CDR2 FQNEAQ (reference sequence). There are 17 residues in the CDR3. This CDR3 reads CASSLVASADLRYGYTF. In nucleotides, the CDR3 is TGTGCCAGCAGCTTAGTCGCGTCGGCAGACCTACGATATGGCTACACCTTC.

This clonotype was counted at least ten times. J is TRBJ2-1 and V is TRBV5-1; unclear D gene. The CDR3 is 13 residues long. The germline V gene has CDR1 SGHRS and CDR2 YFSETQ. The germline V and J ends were trimmed by 9 bases and 0 bases, with 10 bases remaining between them. The chain's CDR3 is CATSSGSYNEQFF. The DNA of the CDR3 is TGCGCCACCTCAAGTGGCTCCTACAATGAGCAGTTCTTC.

This clonotype occurred a few times. The chain carries TRBV7-3 and TRBJ2-1; 8 bases are a match to TRBD2. Trimming cost V 3 bases and J 0 bases; bases outside gene matches: 4. The CDR3 is made up of 16 amino acids. Germline V gives CDR1 SGHTA, CDR2 FQGTGA. CDR3 region: CASSFSGGLSYNEQFF. CDR3 DNA sequence: TGTGCCAGCAGCTTCAGCGGGGGCCTCTCCTACAATGAGCAGTTCTTC. The full variable domain, with the rest looked up from reference TRBV7-3 and TRBJ2-1, is GAGVSQTPSNKVTEKGKYVELRCDPISGHTALYWYRQSLGQGPEFLIYFQGTGAADDSGLPNDRFFAVRPEGSVSTLKIQRTERGDSAVYLCASSFSGGLSYNEQFFGPGTRLTVL.

The V gene is TRBV29-1, the J gene TRBJ2-3, with TRBD2 identical over 9 bases. V shed 2 bases and J 4 bases; nucleotides not matched to a gene: 4. Germline loops: CDR1 SQVTM, CDR2 ANQGSEA. The CDR3 loop spans 14 amino acids. CDR3 DNA: TGCAGCGTTGAAATGCGGGGGGGCGCAGATACGCAGTATTTT. It yields the protein CSVEMRGGADTQYF.

The table lists this clonotype with many counts. The CDR3 DNA sequence: TGTGCCAGCAGCGGTGGAATGGATACGCAGTATTTT. As protein: CASSGGMDTQYF. V and J are TRBV9 and TRBJ2-3; D is uncertain. The germline CDR1 and CDR2 sequences are SGDLS and YYNGEE. CDR3 length equals 12 residues. The V end was cut by 3 bases, the J end by 6 bases, with 8 bases between.

This clonotype has more than one count but fewer than ten. V is TRBV5-4 and J is TRBJ2-2; D gene unclear. Trimming removed 3 bases at V and 0 bases at J, with 6 bases between. Germline V gene sequence: CDR1 SGHNT, CDR2 YYREEE (reference sequence). This CDR3 spans 14 amino acids. The CDR3 region has the DNA TGTGCCAGCAGCTCTCGGGCGAACACCGGGGAGCTGTTTTTT. Its protein product is CASSSRANTGELFF. The variable domain in full, with the rest retrieved from reference TRBV5-4 and TRBJ2-2, is ETGVTQSPTHLIKTRGQQVTLRCSSQSGHNTVSWYQQALGQGPQFIFQYYREEENGRGNFPPRFSGLQFPNYSSELNVNALELDDSALYLCASSSRANTGELFFGEGSRLTVL.

The rearrangement uses TRBV6-5 and TRBJ1-1; D unresolved. The CDR3 spans 15 residues. Trimming took 0 bases from V and 5 from J, leaving 13 bases between them. Germline CDR1 MNHEY, CDR2 SVGAGI. In DNA form, the CDR3 reads TGTGCCAGCAGTTACTCATCGGTAAGAGGGACTGAAGCTTTCTTT. Its translation is CASSYSSVRGTEAFF.

This clonotype was picked up one time. V is TRBV5-1 and J is TRBJ2-7; D call uncertain. Between the trimmed V and J ends, which lost 6 bases and 2 bases, there was a span of 18 bases. Germline CDR1 SGHRS, CDR2 YFSETQ. This CDR3 contains 15 residues. In nucleotides, the CDR3 is TGCGCCAGCACAACCGAACCCCCGCGGACCTACGAGCAGTACTTC. It codes for CASTTEPPRTYEQYF.

This clonotype was seen more than once but under ten times. This chain links TRBV27 with TRBJ2-7, with D unclear. Germline CDR1 is MNHEY and CDR2 is SMNVEV (reference sequence). Deletions cut 11 bases from V and 2 bases from J, with 13 bases between. CDR3 length: 12 residues. The CDR3 DNA reads TGTGCCGGTGATCGAAGCCCCTACGAGCAGTACGTC. Translating it yields CAGDRSPYEQYV.